These 23 T cell receptor beta chains were all obtained from the same sample, sequenced in a study of cytomegalovirus exposure and HLA in healthy donors (dated by TCRdb to 2016 to 2017). Libraries came from the immunoSEQ multiplex PCR assay. The multiplex PCR relied on a mix of 60 forward primers for TCR Vbeta segments and 13 reverse primers for TCR Jbeta segments. The source is immuneACCESS, and TCRdb retained only in-frame sequences with V and J called. Part of the clones is not carried over; for the studies checked, unresolved V genes explain less than half of this, and the remainder is unexplained. The sample records about 98,000 clones, under 85% of which are singletons. The ten largest clones take up approximately 11% of the sample. The sequencing sample was made of PBMCs. The receptor set was obtained from a man younger than 35 in good health and CMV-seropositive.

This chain connects TRBV12-5 to TRBJ2-1, with 7 bases fitting TRBD1. The J segment lost 8 bases and the V segment lost 4 bases, leaving 5 bases of the junction unmatched. Germline CDR1 LGHNT, CDR2 FRNRAP. The CDR3 runs to 13 residues. Here the CDR3 DNA reads TGTGCTAGTGGTTCACAAGGGACAGATGAGCAGTTCTTC. It is translated as CASGSQGTDEQFF.

The chain couples TRBV28 to TRBJ1-2, with 8 bases that match TRBD1. Trimming took 5 bases from V and 7 from J; bases not matched to a gene: 15. This CDR3 contains 16 residues. Per germline, CDR1 MDHEN and CDR2 SYDVKM. CDR3 nucleotides: TGTGCCAGCAGTCCCCATGTAGGACAGGGCGGATCTGGCTACACCTTC. This codes for CASSPHVGQGGSGYTF.

The chain carries TRBV30 and TRBJ1-1, with D possibly TRBD1 on 5 matching bases. This CDR3 comprises 13 residues. V was trimmed by 2 bases and J by 1 base, leaving 8 bases between them. Per germline, CDR1 GTSNPN and CDR2 SVGIG (reference sequence). CDR3 region: CAWSPTGNTEAFF. In DNA, the CDR3 is TGTGCCTGGAGTCCCACAGGGAACACTGAAGCTTTCTTT.

The rearrangement uses TRBV5-1 and TRBJ2-5; a weak D match, TRBD1 (6 bases). CDR1 SGHRS and CDR2 YFSETQ come from the germline V gene. The CDR3 runs 13 residues. Between the trimmed V and J ends, which lost 0 bases and 5 bases, there was a span of 8 bases. The CDR3 reads CASSLATGETQYF. The CDR3 DNA reads as TGCGCCAGCAGCTTGGCCACAGGGGAGACCCAGTACTTC.

The rearrangement uses TRBV2 and TRBJ2-2, with D maybe TRBD2 (5 bases). CDR1 is SNHLY, CDR2 FYNNEI, per germline. There are 14 residues in the CDR3. V was pared by 6 bases and J by 2 bases, with 10 bases between. CDR3 region: CASRVGINTGELFF. The CDR3 DNA reads TGTGCCAGCAGGGTCGGGATAAACACCGGGGAGCTGTTTTTT.

CDR3 nucleotide sequence: TGTGCCAGCAGTCCATCCGGGACAGTAAACTATGGCTACACCTTC. Protein sequence: CASSPSGTVNYGYTF. The chain recombines TRBV28 with TRBJ1-2; TRBD1 matches at 7 bases. Germline-derived CDR1 and CDR2 are MDHEN and SYDVKM. The V segment lost 5 bases and the J segment 2 bases; nucleotides outside the gene matches: 8. The CDR3 contains 15 residues.

This clone was seen just once. V and J are TRBV5-7 and TRBJ2-7, with D possibly matching TRBD1 (7 bases). TRBV5-7 is annotated as an ORF whose role is uncertain. Trimming shortened V by 4 bases and J by 4 bases, and 18 bases separated the two germline ends. The CDR3 length is 15 residues. The CDR3, as DNA: TGTGCCAGCAGCCAACGAGGGGGCGCGGGATACGAGCAGTACTTC. Its protein product is CASSQRGGAGYEQYF.

The chain carries TRBV28 and TRBJ2-7; 7 nucleotides line up with TRBD1. Germline assignment: CDR1 MDHEN and CDR2 SYDVKM. CDR3 length equals 14 residues. V shed 7 bases and J 2 bases; nucleotides not matched to a gene: 8. CDR3 coding DNA: TGTGCCAGCACCCTTACAGGGGTGACCTACGAGCAGTACTTC. It encodes CASTLTGVTYEQYF.

J is TRBJ2-1 and V is TRBV27; 10 bases match TRBD1. There are 16 residues in the CDR3. Trimming at V came to 6 bases and at J to 1 base, leaving 6 bases not matched to a gene. Germline V CDR1 and CDR2: MNHEY, SMNVEV (reference sequence). The CDR3 DNA reads as TGTGCCAGCAGGACTGGGACAGGGGCATCCTACAATGAGCAGTTCTTC. This translates into CASRTGTGASYNEQFF.

The CDR3 spells CASSLEQMAYEQYF. For the CDR3, the DNA is TGTGCCAGCAGCTTGGAGCAAATGGCCTACGAGCAGTACTTC. The gene calls are TRBV5-4 and TRBJ2-7; no clear D. Between the trimmed V and J ends, which lost 0 bases and 2 bases, there was a span of 9 bases. The CDR3 is 14 residues long. In germline, CDR1 is SGHNT, CDR2 YYREEE (reference sequence).

The J gene is TRBJ1-2, the V gene TRBV7-2; D is undetermined. The CDR3 length is 13 residues. Trimming shortened V by 7 bases and J by 1 base, and 10 bases separated the two germline ends. Germline CDR1 and CDR2: SGHTA and FQGNSA. This CDR3 is CASNPWLNYGYTF. CDR3 nucleotide sequence: TGTGCCAGCAACCCCTGGCTTAACTATGGCTACACCTTC.

V is TRBV28 and J is TRBJ1-5; possibly TRBD1 for D (6 bases). Trimming pared 8 bases from V and 5 bases from J, leaving 19 bases between. Germline V CDR1 and CDR2: MDHEN, SYDVKM. The CDR3 runs to 15 residues. CDR3: CASATGTAGDQPQHF. DNA for the CDR3: TGTGCCAGCGCAACAGGGACGGCGGGAGATCAGCCCCAGCATTTT.

The rearrangement joins TRBV7-9 to TRBJ1-1; tentative D call: TRBD1 (6 bases). The ends were cut back, 7 bases at V and 4 bases at J, with 10 bases in the middle. CDR1 SEHNR and CDR2 FQNEAQ come from the germline V gene (reference sequence). The CDR3 consists of 12 residues. The CDR3 DNA reads as TGTGCCAGCACCGTAGGGGGCACTGAAGCTTTCTTT. The encoded protein is CASTVGGTEAFF.

The V and J genes are TRBV5-1 and TRBJ2-1; 12 bases align to TRBD2. Losses at the gene ends were 0 bases for V and 9 bases for J; bases not matched to a gene: 7. The germline V gene encodes CDR1 SGHRS and CDR2 YFSETQ. The CDR3 runs to 16 residues. For the CDR3, the DNA is TGCGCCAGCAGCTTGGCCCCTAGCGGGGGGGCGGGTGAGCAGTTCTTC. Protein product: CASSLAPSGGAGEQFF.

This clone was observed a few times. This chain uses TRBV2 with TRBJ2-1; TRBD2 might be the D (7 bases). Germline V lookup: CDR1 SNHLY, CDR2 FYNNEI. The V end was cut by 1 base, the J end by 10 bases, with 11 bases between. CDR3 length: 13 residues. For the CDR3, the DNA is TGTGCCAGCAGTGAAGAGGGAGGGGGAGAGCAGTTCTTC. It is translated as CASSEEGGGEQFF.

This chain joins TRBV28 and TRBJ1-4; 7 bases map to TRBD1. The CDR3 loop spans 13 amino acids. Germline values: CDR1 MDHEN, CDR2 SYDVKM. V lost 5 bases and J lost 12; bases outside the gene matches: 9. For the CDR3, the DNA is TGTGCCAGCAGTCTACAGGGGATGGGGGAACTGTTTTTT. Translation: CASSLQGMGELFF.

The chain couples TRBV4-2 to TRBJ1-1; TRBD1 is a possible D gene (6 bases). CDR3 length: 17 amino acids. Trimming removed 2 bases from V and 0 bases from J, with 16 bases in between. Germline assignment: CDR1 LGHNA and CDR2 YNFKEQ. The DNA for the CDR3 is TGTGCCAGCAGCCAATCCCCCGGCCAGGGGATGAACACTGAAGCTTTCTTT. Translating it yields CASSQSPGQGMNTEAFF.

This chain links TRBV6-6 with TRBJ1-6; D not resolved. V lost 0 bases to trimming and J lost 10 bases, with 13 bases between them. Germline-derived CDR1 and CDR2 are MNHNY and SVGAGI (reference sequence). The CDR3 consists of 15 residues. The CDR3 loop is CASSYSRGTRSPLHF. CDR3 DNA sequence: TGTGCCAGCAGTTACTCGAGAGGAACCAGATCACCCCTCCACTTT.

The chain uses TRBV6-5 and TRBJ1-6; the D is unclear. The germline CDR1 and CDR2 sequences are MNHEY and SVGAGI. CDR3 length: 15 amino acids. Between the trimmed V and J ends, which lost 8 bases and 0 bases, there was a span of 11 bases. For the CDR3, the DNA is TGTGCCAGCCATGGAGGGAGCTCCTATAATTCACCCCTCCACTTT. Translating gives CASHGGSSYNSPLHF.

This rearrangement joins TRBV5-6 to TRBJ2-1; a weak D match, TRBD1 (6 bases). Per germline, CDR1 SGHDT and CDR2 YYEEEE. This CDR3 has 15 residues. V was trimmed by 4 bases and J by 1 base, leaving 12 bases between them. This chain's CDR3 is CASSLEQGSYNEQFF. The CDR3, as DNA: TGTGCCAGCAGCCTGGAACAGGGATCCTACAATGAGCAGTTCTTC.

The chain recombines TRBV5-1 with TRBJ2-1, with 10 positions matching TRBD1. The CDR3 covers 16 residues. Germline assignment: CDR1 SGHRS and CDR2 YFSETQ. Unmatched junction bases numbered 8, after V lost 2 bases and J lost 6 bases. Here the CDR3 reads CASSLGGTGAFNEQFF. The CDR3 DNA sequence: TGCGCCAGCAGCTTAGGGGGGACAGGGGCCTTCAATGAGCAGTTCTTC.

The chain joins TRBV5-1 to TRBJ2-3; the match to TRBD2 covers 13 bases. Trimming took 4 bases from V and 6 from J; bases not matched to a gene: 8. This CDR3 is 16 amino acids long. Germline loops: CDR1 SGHRS, CDR2 YFSETQ. This CDR3 reads CASSERTSGGADTQYF. The DNA for the CDR3 is TGCGCCAGCAGCGAAAGGACTAGCGGGGGTGCGGATACGCAGTATTTT.

The chain carries TRBV11-2 and TRBJ2-1; a possible D gene is TRBD1 (5 bases). Germline V CDR1 and CDR2: SGHAT, FQNNGV. This CDR3 has 15 amino acids. The ends were cut back, 1 base at V and 4 bases at J, with 11 bases in the middle. CDR3 amino acids: CASSLVAGHYNEQFF. Here the CDR3 DNA reads TGTGCCAGCAGCTTAGTGGCAGGGCATTACAATGAGCAGTTCTTC.